These T cell receptor beta chains were read from a single sample in a study of neoadjuvant anti-PD-1 for oral cavity cancer. Here immunoSEQ multiplex PCR was the method, and the copy in TCRdb shows in-frame clones only, minus some. The top ten clones hold roughly 5% of a sample with approximately 43,000 clones, 77% of them seen once. The source was PBMCs, collected after nivolumab (anti-PD-1) treatment. The receptors derive from a person between 40 and 85 years old with oral cavity squamous cell carcinoma. CDR3s include the opening cysteine and the closing phenylalanine or tryptophan. The D gene is left open where the match is weak. Not all rows give a size; the values are once, few, many and, for expanded clones, a class.

V gene	clone size	D gene	J gene	CDR3 DNA	CDR3 protein
TRBV5-1	.	TRBD2	TRBJ2-3	TGCGCCAGCAGCCCGGGGTCTAGCGGACTTAGCACAGATACGCAGTATTTT	CASSPGSSGLSTDTQYF
TRBV19	.	.	TRBJ1-5	TGTGCCAGTAGACGCCAAAGCAATCAGCCCCAGCATTTT	CASRRQSNQPQHF
TRBV28	.	.	TRBJ2-4	TGTGCCAGCAGTCTGTCCGGGCCACTCACCCTACACTTC	CASSLSGPLTLHF
TRBV6-1	.	.	TRBJ1-2	TGTGCCAGCAGTGAGGGGGCCGGGGGCTATGGCTACACCTTC	CASSEGAGGYGYTF
TRBV2	.	TRBD2	TRBJ2-5	TGTGCCAGCAGTCCGGGACTAGCAAAAGAGACCCAGTACTTC	CASSPGLAKETQYF
TRBV7-8	.	TRBD1	TRBJ1-1	TGTGCCAGCAGCCTAGGGGGCGAGGGTATGAACACTGAAGCTTTCTTT	CASSLGGEGMNTEAFF
TRBV10-2	.	.	TRBJ1-1	TGCGCCAGCGGAGCGGGAGTGAACACTGAAGCTTTCTTT	CASGAGVNTEAFF
TRBV6-4	few	TRBD1	TRBJ2-2	TGTGCCAGCAGCCGCTCCGGGACAGGGGCGAACACCGGGGAGCTGTTTTTT	CASSRSGTGANTGELFF
TRBV14	.	TRBD1	TRBJ1-1	TGTGCCAGCAGCCATGACAGGGGTGGAACTGAAGCTTTCTTT	CASSHDRGGTEAFF
TRBV19	once	TRBD1	TRBJ1-2	TGTGCCAGTAGTATCACCGGACAGGGGCCGCAAGGCTATGGCTACACCTTC	CASSITGQGPQGYGYTF
TRBV14	once	.	TRBJ2-1	TGTGCCAGCAGCCAAACCCGCGGGCTTAATGAGCAGTTCTTC	CASSQTRGLNEQFF
TRBV4-1	.	.	TRBJ2-7	TGCGCCAGCAGCCAAGATAGTGGACCGGGCGAGCAGTACTTC	CASSQDSGPGEQYF
TRBV9	.	.	TRBJ2-2	TGTGCCAGCAGCGTCCTCGAGGGCACCGGGGAGCTGTTTTTT	CASSVLEGTGELFF
TRBV7-8	.	.	TRBJ2-7	TGTGCCAGCAGCGGAGGGAGCTACGAGCAGTACTTC	CASSGGSYEQYF
TRBV7-2	.	.	TRBJ1-1	TGTGCCAGCAGCTTAGTTTCCGGGAGCTACCAAACGAACACTGAAGCTTTCTTT	CASSLVSGSYQTNTEAFF
TRBV5-1	.	.	TRBJ2-5	TGCGCCAGCAGCCCCGTGGGGTCACAAGAGACCCAGTACTTC	CASSPVGSQETQYF
TRBV7-9	.	TRBD1	TRBJ1-1	TGTGCCAGCAGCTTAGTGTACAGGGGAGTAGCGGACACTGAAGCTTTCTTT	CASSLVYRGVADTEAFF
TRBV5-1	few	.	TRBJ1-1	TGCGCCAGCAGCTTGGGTGGGCCCACTGAAGCTTTCTTT	CASSLGGPTEAFF
TRBV5-1	.	TRBD2	TRBJ2-1	TGCGCCAGCAGCTTGCAAACTAGCGAGGATGAGCAGTTCTTC	CASSLQTSEDEQFF
TRBV6-1	.	TRBD1	TRBJ1-3	TGTGCCAGCAGTACCGGGACAGCTGGAAACACCATATATTTT	CASSTGTAGNTIYF
TRBV4-1	few	TRBD1	TRBJ2-7	TGCGCCAGCAGCCAGACAGGGTACTACGAGCAGTACTTC	CASSQTGYYEQYF
TRBV5-1	.	.	TRBJ1-2	TGCGCCAGCAGCTTCGACGTCGGGAGCTCCACCTTC	CASSFDVGSSTF
TRBV5-1	.	TRBD1	TRBJ1-4	TGCGCCAGCAGTTTACAGGGGGCATCAAGGGGTGAAAAACTGTTTTTT	CASSLQGASRGEKLFF
TRBV7-6	.	.	TRBJ1-6	TGTGCCAGCAGCCCCGGGCAGGGGATGAATTCACCCCTCCACTTT	CASSPGQGMNSPLHF
TRBV29-1	.	.	TRBJ1-2	TGCAGCGTTCACGGACATGACTTC	CSVHGHDF
TRBV7-9	.	TRBD1	TRBJ1-1	TGTGCCAGCAGCTTGACAGGGGACGGGGGCACTGAAGCTTTCTTT	CASSLTGDGGTEAFF
TRBV4-2	.	TRBD2	TRBJ2-1	TGTGCCAGCAGCCAAGATGGAGGCGGGACTAGCGGGCCCAATGAGCAGTTCTTC	CASSQDGGGTSGPNEQFF
TRBV19	.	.	TRBJ1-1	TGTGCCAGTAGTCTCGTGAACACTGAAGCTTTCTTT	CASSLVNTEAFF
TRBV15	.	TRBD1	TRBJ1-5	TGTGCCACCAGGGACAGGTATAGCAATCAGCCCCAGCATTTT	CATRDRYSNQPQHF
TRBV2	.	.	TRBJ2-7	TGTGCCAGCAACCGACAGACCTACGAGCAGTACTTC	CASNRQTYEQYF
TRBV5-6	.	.	TRBJ1-2	TGTGCCAGCAGCCTGCCGCAGGGGACCTATGGCTACACCTTC	CASSLPQGTYGYTF
TRBV7-3	.	.	TRBJ2-3	TGTGCCAGCAGCCAAGTACGACCGAGCCGCGAAGCAGATACGCAGTATTTT	CASSQVRPSREADTQYF
TRBV11-1	.	TRBD1	TRBJ2-1	TGTGCCAGCAGCTTAAGGGGACAGGGCTCCTACAATGAGCAGTTCTTC	CASSLRGQGSYNEQFF
TRBV12-5	.	.	TRBJ1-1	TGTGCTAGTGGTTTGTTCGGGGGGCGGGGGACTGAAGCTTTCTTT	CASGLFGGRGTEAFF
TRBV27	few	.	TRBJ1-4	TGTGCCAGCAGGCCGCACTACGAGCGGGAAAAACTGTTTTTT	CASRPHYEREKLFF
TRBV14	.	.	TRBJ1-6	TGTGCCAGCAGCCGATTACAGGACAGCTCCTATAATTCACCCCTCCACTTT	CASSRLQDSSYNSPLHF
TRBV28	few	.	TRBJ1-2	TGTGCCAGCGGGGGAGCGCCCAATGGCTACACCTTC	CASGGAPNGYTF
TRBV10-1	once	.	TRBJ1-2	TGCGCCAGCAGTGAGAGGCCTTCAGCGGGCTACACCTTC	CASSERPSAGYTF
TRBV2	.	.	TRBJ2-7	TGTGCCAGCAGTGAAATTTTCGGGCAGTACTTC	CASSEIFGQYF
TRBV7-9	.	.	TRBJ1-6	TGTGCCAGCAGCAACGGGACACCGGTACGACAGTCACCCCTCCACTTT	CASSNGTPVRQSPLHF
TRBV9	once	.	TRBJ1-4	TGTGCCAGCAGCCCCCGACCTGGTAATGAAAAACTGTTTTTT	CASSPRPGNEKLFF
TRBV30	.	.	TRBJ2-6	TGTGCCTGGAGTCACGGGTCTGGGGCCAACGTCCTGACTTTC	CAWSHGSGANVLTF
TRBV10-3	.	TRBD1	TRBJ1-2	TGTGCCCTTTACAGGGGCGCCTACTATGGCTACACCTTC	CALYRGAYYGYTF
TRBV5-4	.	.	TRBJ1-6	TGTGCCAGCAGCTTTCGGACGGATAATTCACCCCTCCACTTT	CASSFRTDNSPLHF
TRBV6-1	.	.	TRBJ2-2	TGTGCCAGCAGCCTTACTAGTTCGGGCACCGGGGAGCTGTTTTTT	CASSLTSSGTGELFF
TRBV28	few	TRBD2	TRBJ2-1	TGTGCCAGCAGCGAGGCGGGAGTATACAATGAGCAGTTCTTC	CASSEAGVYNEQFF
TRBV27	.	TRBD1	TRBJ1-2	TGTGCCAGCAGGTCGGGGACAGGGTCCGCGGGGACCTTC	CASRSGTGSAGTF
TRBV20-1	.	.	TRBJ2-1	TGCAGTGCGGGCCTCTACAATGAGCAGTTCTTC	CSAGLYNEQFF
TRBV15	.	.	TRBJ1-6	TGTGCCACCAGCAGATCCCTGGGCTCACCCCTCCACTTT	CATSRSLGSPLHF
TRBV5-1	.	.	TRBJ1-1	TGCGCCAGCAGCATCGTCAAGGGGATCACTGAAGCTTTCTTT	CASSIVKGITEAFF
TRBV7-8	.	TRBD2	TRBJ2-7	TGTGCCAGCAGCACCGGGACTAGCGGGTTCTACGAGCAGTACTTC	CASSTGTSGFYEQYF
TRBV28	.	TRBD2	TRBJ2-1	TGTGCCAGTAAAAAGGCTAGCGGGGTCTCCTACAATGAGCAGTTCTTC	CASKKASGVSYNEQFF
TRBV6-5	.	.	TRBJ1-1	TGTGCCACCTCTCTCGAGCTGAACACTGAAGCTTTCTTT	CATSLELNTEAFF
TRBV30	once	.	TRBJ1-4	TGTGCCTGGAGTGCAGGGTGGGGGGCAAAGAATGAAAAACTGTTTTTT	CAWSAGWGAKNEKLFF
TRBV30	.	.	TRBJ1-1	TGTGCCTGGATTTTTATCGCTGAAGCTTTCTTT	CAWIFIAEAFF
TRBV5-1	.	.	TRBJ1-2	TGCGCCAGCAGCGGGACCCTAGGGGGGAACTATGGCTACACCTTC	CASSGTLGGNYGYTF
TRBV5-1	.	.	TRBJ2-3	TGCGCCAGCAGCCTGGGAGAGGGATCAGGTTTCCGGACAGATACGCAGTATTTT	CASSLGEGSGFRTDTQYF
TRBV28	.	TRBD1	TRBJ1-5	TGTGCCAGCTGGGACAGCTCCCGTAATCAGCCCCAGCATTTT	CASWDSSRNQPQHF